A single sample is the source of the 22 T cell receptor beta chains below, sequenced in a study of post-analysis software for immune sequencing data. Broader study findings: Roughly 5 TRBV segments, including TRBV5-6, TRBV5-1 and TRBV20-1, were more frequent in patients than controls.

Each TCR beta cDNA library carried unique molecular identifiers. TCRdb re-analysed the PCR reads in MiXCR, keeping a single row per CDR3 protein. The table has roughly 600,000 distinct CDR3 sequences, 44% seen once. No antigen is known for these receptors. What was sequenced was blood. The source is a girl aged 10 to 17 with multiple sclerosis.

This rearrangement joins TRBV4-1 to TRBJ1-1; TRBD1 matches at 7 bases. V shed 0 bases and J 5 bases; nucleotides not matched to a gene: 3. This CDR3 comprises 14 residues. CDR1 and CDR2 (germline): MGHRA, YSYEKL. In DNA form, the CDR3 reads TGCGCCAGCAGCCAAGAAACAGGGGCAACTGAAGCTTTCTTT. Translating it yields CASSQETGATEAFF.

The V call is TRBV5-1, the J call TRBJ2-3; D is possibly TRBD1 or TRBD2 (6 bases each). V was pared by 2 bases and J by 0 bases, with 16 bases between. This CDR3 comprises 17 residues. The V gene's germline CDR1 is SGHRS and CDR2 YFSETQ. Here the CDR3 DNA reads TGCGCCAGCAGCTTCGGGGGCGGGTCGTTCAGCACAGATACGCAGTATTTT. Translating it yields CASSFGGGSFSTDTQYF.

This clonotype was recorded a few times. The chain is built from TRBV6-5 and TRBJ1-2; D gene ambiguous. The CDR3 consists of 11 residues. Germline V CDR1 and CDR2: MNHEY, SVGAGI. The germline V and J ends were trimmed by 6 bases and 4 bases, with 6 bases remaining between them. CDR3 loop: CASSSLYGYTF. CDR3 nucleotides: TGTGCCAGCAGCTCCCTCTATGGCTACACCTTC.

This clonotype showed up just a few times. CDR3 protein: CAWSVLGTGRSPLHF. The CDR3 DNA reads as TGTGCCTGGAGTGTACTGGGGACAGGCAGATCACCCCTCCACTTT. The chain has TRBV30 and TRBJ1-6; 8 bases match TRBD1. J was trimmed by 10 bases and V by 0 bases; bases with no gene match: 8. The germline V gene encodes CDR1 GTSNPN and CDR2 SVGIG (reference sequence). The CDR3 length is 15 residues.

The chain carries TRBV7-9 and TRBJ2-7; a possible D gene is TRBD1 (5 bases). CDR1 and CDR2 (germline): SEHNR, FQNEAQ (reference sequence). The germline V and J ends were trimmed by 4 bases and 5 bases, with 15 bases remaining between them. There are 14 residues in the CDR3. The CDR3 region is CASSSYRNLNEQYF. The CDR3 DNA reads TGTGCCAGCAGCTCTTACAGGAATCTCAACGAGCAGTACTTC.

This clonotype occurred many times. The V gene is TRBV7-2, the J gene TRBJ2-5, with D tentatively TRBD2 (6 bases). V shed 5 bases and J shed 5 bases, with 18 bases lying between them. Germline V gene lookup returns CDR1 SGHTA and CDR2 FQGNSA. This CDR3 region has 15 residues. The CDR3 spells CASSRSAGGLETQYF. Written as DNA, the CDR3 is TGTGCCAGCAGCCGATCAGCCGGAGGGCTCGAGACCCAGTACTTC. Full variable domain (missing parts from reference TRBV7-2 and TRBJ2-5): GAGVSQSPSNKVTEKGKDVELRCDPISGHTALYWYRQSLGQGLEFLIYFQGNSAPDKSGLPSDRFSAERTGGSVSTLTIQRTQQEDSAVYLCASSRSAGGLETQYFGPGTRLLVL.

The rearrangement links TRBV2 to TRBJ2-1; 9 nucleotides agree with TRBD1. Looked up from germline, CDR1 is SNHLY and CDR2 is FYNNEI. The V segment lost 6 bases and the J segment 7 bases; nucleotides outside the gene matches: 4. This CDR3 has 13 residues. The CDR3 loop reads CASSNGQGNEQFF. Written as DNA, the CDR3 is TGTGCCAGCAGCAATGGACAGGGGAATGAGCAGTTCTTC.

This chain connects TRBV19 to TRBJ1-5; 10 nucleotides match TRBD1. J gave up 11 bases and V 6 bases, and 7 bases lay outside the gene matches. The CDR3 extends over 13 amino acids. Germline V lookup: CDR1 LNHDA, CDR2 SQIVND (reference sequence). CDR3 loop: CASSMDRGNAQHF. CDR3 in DNA: TGTGCCAGTAGCATGGACAGGGGGAATGCCCAGCATTTT.

This clonotype was recorded a few times. This rearrangement joins TRBV5-1 to TRBJ2-3; 8 nucleotides line up with TRBD1. V shed 4 bases and J 1 base; nucleotides not matched to a gene: 8. This CDR3 has 16 residues. Per the germline V gene, CDR1 is SGHRS and CDR2 is YFSETQ. In DNA form, the CDR3 reads TGCGCCAGCAGCACCCACCCGACAGGGGGCACAGATACGCAGTATTTT. Its protein product is CASSTHPTGGTDTQYF.

The CDR3 DNA sequence: TGTGCCAGCAGTTCTATCAGCAGCACGTTGATCTCCTACAATGAGCAGTTCTTC. This gives the protein CASSSISSTLISYNEQFF. This sequence joins TRBV12-3 or TRBV12-4 and TRBJ2-1; no firm D call. The CDR3 has 18 residues. Trimming took off 4 bases at V and 0 bases at J, with 19 bases between the two ends.

The CDR3 loop reads CASSFTSGSEQYF. The CDR3 bases are TGTGCCAGCAGCTTTACTAGCGGGAGCGAGCAGTACTTC. The V gene is TRBV7-2, the J gene TRBJ2-7; 11 bases are a match to TRBD2. With V trimmed by 3 bases and J by 6 bases, 1 base remained unmatched. This CDR3 spans 13 amino acids. Germline CDR1 reads SGHTA; CDR2 reads FQGNSA.

This chain links TRBV5-1 with TRBJ2-6, with D unclear. Germline V gene data show CDR1 as SGHRS and CDR2 as YFSETQ. V lost 0 bases and J lost 0, with 7 bases in between. CDR3 length: 16 residues. The CDR3 reads CASSLGWASGANVLTF. CDR3 in DNA: TGCGCCAGCAGCTTGGGTTGGGCCTCTGGGGCCAACGTCCTGACTTTC.

V is TRBV11-2 and J is TRBJ2-7; 8 bases match TRBD1. Germline values: CDR1 SGHAT, CDR2 FQNNGV. V gave up 5 bases and J gave up 3 bases; unmatched junction bases: 12. CDR3 length: 16 residues. CDR3 loop: CASSLTPGTGGYEQYF. CDR3 DNA sequence: TGTGCCAGCAGCCTTACCCCCGGGACAGGAGGCTACGAGCAGTACTTC. The full variable domain, with the rest looked up from reference TRBV11-2 and TRBJ2-7, is EAGVAQSPRYKIIEKRQSVAFWCNPISGHATLYWYQQILGQGPKLLIQFQNNGVVDDSQLPKDRFSAERLKGVDSTLKIQPAKLEDSAVYLCASSLTPGTGGYEQYFGPGTRLTVT.

The chain is built from TRBV29-1 and TRBJ2-1; no clear D gene. Germline CDR1 and CDR2: SQVTM and ANQGSEA. This CDR3 spans 14 amino acids. Between the trimmed V and J ends, which lost 5 bases and 3 bases, there was a span of 14 bases. CDR3 sequence (DNA): TGCAGCGTTCCCGGCGTCGGTGGCTACAATGAGCAGTTCTTC. Its translation is CSVPGVGGYNEQFF.

This clonotype has more than one count but fewer than ten. This chain joins TRBV29-1 and TRBJ2-7, with 7 nucleotides matching TRBD1. V dropped 0 bases and J dropped 6; count of bases not matched to a gene: 8. The CDR3 extends over 14 amino acids. The germline gives CDR1 SQVTM, CDR2 ANQGSEA. CDR3 residues: CSVEDHGTVGEQYF. The CDR3 DNA sequence: TGCAGCGTTGAAGACCATGGGACAGTGGGCGAGCAGTACTTC.

The chain combines TRBV12-3 or TRBV12-4 with TRBJ2-1; 7 bases are shared with TRBD2. The CDR3 extends over 15 amino acids. V trimming: 4 bases; J trimming: 8 bases; junction bases outside the gene matches: 11. The CDR3: CASSSRGGVNDEQFF. As DNA, the CDR3 is TGTGCCAGCAGTTCCCGCGGGGGAGTAAACGATGAGCAGTTCTTC.

This clonotype was counted a few times. This rearrangement joins TRBV4-2 to TRBJ2-7; TRBD1 matches 8 bases. This CDR3 has 16 amino acids. Germline-derived CDR1 and CDR2 are LGHNA and YNFKEQ. Losses at the gene ends were 0 bases for V and 7 bases for J; bases not matched to a gene: 11. This CDR3 reads CASSQEVRDRGGEQYF. The CDR3 DNA follows: TGTGCCAGCAGCCAAGAGGTCCGAGACAGGGGTGGGGAGCAGTACTTC.

This clonotype was detected a few times. The chain is built from TRBV12-3 or TRBV12-4 and TRBJ1-2; 8 nucleotides agree with TRBD1. The CDR3 contains 14 residues. Losses at the gene ends were 5 bases for V and 5 bases for J; bases not matched to a gene: 7. CDR3 in DNA: TGTGCCAGCAGTCCAAGACAGGGGCTGTATGGCTACACCTTC. As protein: CASSPRQGLYGYTF.

This clonotype was counted between two and nine times. V is TRBV6-5 and J is TRBJ1-5, with D tentatively TRBD1 (5 bases). The CDR3 covers 12 residues. Trimming cost V 6 bases and J 4 bases, with 7 bases left between them. Per germline, CDR1 MNHEY and CDR2 SVGAGI. CDR3 sequence (DNA): TGTGCCAGCAGGTCAGGGAATCAGCCCCAGCATTTT. Translated, it gives CASRSGNQPQHF.

The rearrangement links TRBV5-1 to TRBJ1-5; the match to TRBD1 covers 8 bases. Germline-derived CDR1 and CDR2 are SGHRS and YFSETQ. J was trimmed by 5 bases and V by 4 bases; bases with no gene match: 14. This CDR3 comprises 17 residues. The CDR3 coding sequence is TGCGCCAGCAGCGTCAACCCCCAGGGGGCGAGGGATCAGCCCCAGCATTTT. This translates into CASSVNPQGARDQPQHF.

This sequence joins TRBV20-1 and TRBJ1-5; tentatively, D is TRBD1 (5 bases). With 0 bases removed from V and 5 bases from J, the gap between germline ends came to 14 bases. This CDR3 is 15 amino acids long. Germline values: CDR1 DFQATT, CDR2 SNEGSKA (reference sequence). In nucleotides, the CDR3 is TGCAGTGCTAGAGATGGGGGGGTAGCTCATCAGCCCCAGCATTTT. Protein sequence: CSARDGGVAHQPQHF.

The genes are TRBV10-3 and TRBJ2-3; 7 nucleotides line up with TRBD1. V gave up 7 bases and J gave up 1 base; unmatched junction bases: 5. The CDR3 is made up of 14 amino acids. Per the germline V gene, CDR1 is ENHRY and CDR2 is SYGVKD. The CDR3 spells CAITLGGGTDTQYF. In DNA form, the CDR3 reads TGTGCCATCACCCTAGGGGGCGGCACAGATACGCAGTATTTT.